What follows is one TCR beta chain and its context. The data are from a study of blood T cells in healthy people across ages. The authors ran a second PCR of 7 to 11 cycles using a sample-barcoded 5' primer and a J-beta primer mix. TCRdb ran MiXCR on the 5' RACE reads and lists one entry per CDR3 protein. The sample carries over 1,300,000 distinct CDR3 sequences, approximately 59% recorded once. Donors were healthy Caucasian individuals from Russia aged about 6 to 90. Every sample yielded at least 6.5 million isolated PBMCs. Germline CDR1 SQVTM, CDR2 ANQGSEA. The CDR3 spans 13 residues. V was clipped by 6 bases and J by 5 bases; unmatched bases: 1.

The clonotype comes from a young man in good health. The chain couples TRBV29-1 to TRBJ2-4, with 13 bases aligning to TRBD2. The sample was blood. Here the CDR3 reads CSVGLAGENIQYF. The CDR3 DNA sequence: TGCAGCGTCGGACTAGCGGGGGAAAACATTCAGTACTTC.